The 6 T cell receptor beta chains reported below all come from one sample, sequenced in a study of blood T cell repertoires in COVID-19. TCRdb keeps only in-frame clones here, not all; method: immunoSEQ multiplex PCR. The sample contains 250,000 to 300,000 clones, around 90% of which appear only once. Sequenced sample: peripheral blood. The receptor set was obtained from a man aged 45-65 years with acute or convalescent COVID-19.

The chain carries TRBV7-2 and TRBJ2-7, with 8 bases identical to TRBD2. The CDR3 is made up of 15 amino acids. The germline V gene has CDR1 SGHTA and CDR2 FQGNSA. The junction had 9 bases not matched to a gene; V was cut back by 5 bases and J by 3 bases. The CDR3 DNA sequence: TGTGCCAGCAGCGCCTCTGGGACTAGAGGCTACGAGCAGTACTTC. It yields the protein CASSASGTRGYEQYF.

This chain uses TRBV7-3 with TRBJ2-6, with D perhaps matching TRBD1 (5 bases). V lost 2 bases and J 0 bases, leaving 8 bases between the germline ends. The CDR3 loop spans 16 amino acids. Germline lookup yields CDR1 SGHTA and CDR2 FQGTGA. As DNA, the CDR3 is TGTGCCAGCAGCTTACAGGGCAACTCTGGGGCCAACGTCCTGACTTTC. Amino acid sequence: CASSLQGNSGANVLTF.

The chain recombines TRBV10-3 with TRBJ1-3; 7 bases match TRBD1. The CDR3 spans 13 residues. Losses at the gene ends were 6 bases for V and 1 base for J; bases not matched to a gene: 0. Germline CDR1 ENHRY, CDR2 SYGVKD. CDR3 nucleotides: TGTGCCATCAGGGGACAGTCTGGAAACACCATATATTTT. Its translation: CAIRGQSGNTIYF.

This clone appeared a single time. The chain is built from TRBV2 and TRBJ1-6; D might be TRBD1 (5 bases). This CDR3 is 22 amino acids long. The V gene's germline CDR1 is SNHLY and CDR2 FYNNEI. V was shortened by 0 bases and J by 2 bases, with 26 bases between the two germline ends. Written as DNA, the CDR3 is TGTGCCAGCAGTGAAGCGGGGTTCCGTTTTGGCCAGGGCACCACCTATAATTCACCCCTCCACTTT. It is translated as CASSEAGFRFGQGTTYNSPLHF.

The rearrangement links TRBV13 to TRBJ2-7, with a tentative D call TRBD1 (6 bases). Trimming removed 5 bases from V and 3 bases from J, with 17 bases in between. Germline CDR1 reads PRHDT; CDR2 reads FYEKMQ (reference sequence). The CDR3 has 15 residues. The DNA for the CDR3 is TGTGCCAGCAGCCTAGCCCAGGGGAAAGTCTACGAGCAGTACTTC. Amino acid sequence: CASSLAQGKVYEQYF.

Of note for this clone: Since no conserved phenylalanine or tryptophan closes the CDR3, a read error is the likely cause. The DNA is omitted, as the CDR3 cannot be located on it reliably, and the CDR3 follows TCRdb's listing. The chain combines TRBV6-5 with TRBJ2-3; no DNA check was done on the table's D call, TRBD1. The CDR3 region is 11 residues in length, termini included. Germline V lookup: CDR1 MNHEY, CDR2 SVGAGI. The CDR3 region is CAPAGTGGPGG.